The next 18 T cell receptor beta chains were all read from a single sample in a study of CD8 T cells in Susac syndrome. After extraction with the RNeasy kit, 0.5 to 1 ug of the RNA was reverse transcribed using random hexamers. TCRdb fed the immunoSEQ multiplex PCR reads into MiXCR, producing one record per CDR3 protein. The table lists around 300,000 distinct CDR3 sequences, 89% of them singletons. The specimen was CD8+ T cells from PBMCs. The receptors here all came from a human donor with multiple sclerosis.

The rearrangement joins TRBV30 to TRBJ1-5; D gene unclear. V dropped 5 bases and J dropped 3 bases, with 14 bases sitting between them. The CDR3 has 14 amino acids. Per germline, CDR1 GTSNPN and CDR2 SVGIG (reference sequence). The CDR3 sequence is CAWSPGRSNQPQHF. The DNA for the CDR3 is TGTGCCTGGTCCCCTGGACGTTCCAATCAGCCCCAGCATTTT.

The CDR3 spells CASSFPPVSGGATDTQYF. Here the CDR3 DNA reads TGCGCCAGCAGCTTCCCCCCTGTGAGCGGGGGGGCCACAGATACGCAGTATTTT. The genes are TRBV5-1 and TRBJ2-3; 10 bases line up with TRBD2. The CDR3 covers 18 residues. From germline, CDR1 is SGHRS and CDR2 YFSETQ. V trimming: 2 bases; J trimming: 2 bases; junction bases outside the gene matches: 11.

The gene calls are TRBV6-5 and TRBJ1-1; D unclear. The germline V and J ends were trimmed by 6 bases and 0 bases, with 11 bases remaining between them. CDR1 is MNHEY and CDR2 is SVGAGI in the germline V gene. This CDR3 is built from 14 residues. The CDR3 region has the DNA TGTGCCAGCAGGGTTACTGACATGAACACTGAAGCTTTCTTT. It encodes CASRVTDMNTEAFF.

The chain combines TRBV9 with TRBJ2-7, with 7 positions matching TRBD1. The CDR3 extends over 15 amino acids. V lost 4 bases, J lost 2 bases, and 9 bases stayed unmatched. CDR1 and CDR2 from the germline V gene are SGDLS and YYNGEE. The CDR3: CASSTGTDPTYEQYF. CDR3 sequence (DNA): TGTGCCAGCAGCACGGGGACAGATCCCACCTACGAGCAGTACTTC. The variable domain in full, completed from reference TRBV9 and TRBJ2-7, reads DSGVTQTPKHLITATGQRVTLRCSPRSGDLSVYWYQQSLDQGLQFLIQYYNGEERAKGNILERFSAQQFPDLHSELNLSSLELGDSALYFCASSTGTDPTYEQYFGPGTRLTVT.

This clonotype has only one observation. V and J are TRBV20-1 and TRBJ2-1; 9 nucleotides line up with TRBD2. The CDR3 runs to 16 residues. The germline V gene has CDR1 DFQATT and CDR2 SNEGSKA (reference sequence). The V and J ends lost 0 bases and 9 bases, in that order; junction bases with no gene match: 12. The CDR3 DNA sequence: TGCAGTGCTAGAGACCCTAGCGGGATCGATTTCCGTGAGCAGTTCTTC. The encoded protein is CSARDPSGIDFREQFF.

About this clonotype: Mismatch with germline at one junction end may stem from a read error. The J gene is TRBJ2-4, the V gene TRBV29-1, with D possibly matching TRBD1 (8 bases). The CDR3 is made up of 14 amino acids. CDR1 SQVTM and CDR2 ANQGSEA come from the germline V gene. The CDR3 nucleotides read TGCAGCGTCGAAGTGGACAGGGAGGGAAACATTCAGTACTTC. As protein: CSVEVDREGNIQYF.

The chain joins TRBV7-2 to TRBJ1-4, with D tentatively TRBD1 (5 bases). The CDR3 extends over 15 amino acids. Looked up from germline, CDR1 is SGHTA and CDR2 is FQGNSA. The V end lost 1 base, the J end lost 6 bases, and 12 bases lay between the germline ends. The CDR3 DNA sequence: TGTGCCAGCAGCTTAGGTGCCGGGACGGATGAAAAACTGTTTTTT. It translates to CASSLGAGTDEKLFF.

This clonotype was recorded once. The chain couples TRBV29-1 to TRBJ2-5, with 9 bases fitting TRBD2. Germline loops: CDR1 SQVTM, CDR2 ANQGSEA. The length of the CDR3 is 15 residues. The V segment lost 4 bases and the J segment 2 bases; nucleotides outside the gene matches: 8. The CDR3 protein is CSVGPAGGPQETQYF. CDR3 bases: TGCAGCGTTGGTCCGGCGGGGGGGCCGCAAGAGACCCAGTACTTC.

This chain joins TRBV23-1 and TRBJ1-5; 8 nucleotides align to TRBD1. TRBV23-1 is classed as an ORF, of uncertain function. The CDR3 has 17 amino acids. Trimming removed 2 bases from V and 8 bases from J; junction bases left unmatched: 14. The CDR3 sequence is CASSQGSRTGHQKPQHF. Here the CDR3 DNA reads TGCGCCAGCAGTCAAGGGTCCCGGACAGGGCATCAAAAGCCCCAGCATTTT.

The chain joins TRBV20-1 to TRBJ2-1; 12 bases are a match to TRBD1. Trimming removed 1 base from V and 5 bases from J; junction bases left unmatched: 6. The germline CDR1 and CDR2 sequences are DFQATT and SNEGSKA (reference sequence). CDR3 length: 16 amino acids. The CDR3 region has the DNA TGCAGTGCTAGAGTTTTGGGACAGGGGGCCGACAATGAGCAGTTCTTC. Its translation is CSARVLGQGADNEQFF.

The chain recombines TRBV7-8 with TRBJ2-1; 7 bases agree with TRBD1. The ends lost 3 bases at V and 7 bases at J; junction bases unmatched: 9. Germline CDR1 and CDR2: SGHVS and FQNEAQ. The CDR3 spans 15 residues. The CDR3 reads CASSFLTPTGNEQFF. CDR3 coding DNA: TGTGCCAGCAGCTTTCTCACCCCGACAGGGAATGAGCAGTTCTTC.

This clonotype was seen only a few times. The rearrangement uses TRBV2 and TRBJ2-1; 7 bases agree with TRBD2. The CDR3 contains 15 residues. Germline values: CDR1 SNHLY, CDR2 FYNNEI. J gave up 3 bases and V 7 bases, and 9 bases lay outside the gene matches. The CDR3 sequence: CASTSGRSNYNEQFF. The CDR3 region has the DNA TGTGCCAGCACCTCCGGGAGGTCAAACTACAATGAGCAGTTCTTC.

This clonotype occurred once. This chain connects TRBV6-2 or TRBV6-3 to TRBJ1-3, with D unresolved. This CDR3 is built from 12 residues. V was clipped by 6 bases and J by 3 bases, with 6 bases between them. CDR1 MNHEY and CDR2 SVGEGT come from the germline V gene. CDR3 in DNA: TGTGCCAGCAGGGAGATTGGAAACACCATATATTTT. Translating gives CASREIGNTIYF.

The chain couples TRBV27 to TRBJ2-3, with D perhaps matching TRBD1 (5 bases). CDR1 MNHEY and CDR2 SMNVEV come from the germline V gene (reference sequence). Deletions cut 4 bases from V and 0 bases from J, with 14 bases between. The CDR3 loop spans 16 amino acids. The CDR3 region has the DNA TGTGCCAGCAGTTGGGGCAGAACCTCTAGCACAGATACGCAGTATTTT. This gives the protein CASSWGRTSSTDTQYF.

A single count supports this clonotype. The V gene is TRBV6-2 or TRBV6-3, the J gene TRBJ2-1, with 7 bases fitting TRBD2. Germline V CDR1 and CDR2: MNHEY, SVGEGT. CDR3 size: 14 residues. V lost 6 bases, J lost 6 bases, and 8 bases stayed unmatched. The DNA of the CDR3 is TGTGCCAGCAGCCCCAGCGGGACGATCAATGAGCAGTTCTTC. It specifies CASSPSGTINEQFF.

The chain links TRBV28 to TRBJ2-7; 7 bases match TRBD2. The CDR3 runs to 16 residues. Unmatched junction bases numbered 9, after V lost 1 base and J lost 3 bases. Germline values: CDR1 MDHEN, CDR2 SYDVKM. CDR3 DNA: TGTGCCAGCAGTTTATACGGGGCGGGGGAGTTCTACGAGCAGTACTTC. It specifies CASSLYGAGEFYEQYF. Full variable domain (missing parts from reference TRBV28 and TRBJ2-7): DVKVTQSSRYLVKRTGEKVFLECVQDMDHENMFWYRQDPGLGLRLIYFSYDVKMKEKGDIPEGYSVSREKKERFSLILESASTNQTSMYLCASSLYGAGEFYEQYFGPGTRLTVT.

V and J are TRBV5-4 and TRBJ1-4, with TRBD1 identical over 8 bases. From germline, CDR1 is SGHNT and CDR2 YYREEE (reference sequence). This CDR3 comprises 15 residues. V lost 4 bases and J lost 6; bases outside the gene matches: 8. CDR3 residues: CASSPEDREDEKLFF. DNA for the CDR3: TGTGCCAGCAGCCCCGAGGACAGGGAAGATGAAAAACTGTTTTTT.

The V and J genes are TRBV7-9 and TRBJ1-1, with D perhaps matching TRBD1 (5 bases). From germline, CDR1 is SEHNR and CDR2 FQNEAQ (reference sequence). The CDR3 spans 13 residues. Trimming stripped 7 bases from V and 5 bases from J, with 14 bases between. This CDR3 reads CASTGWGVTEAFF. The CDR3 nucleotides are TGTGCCAGCACCGGTTGGGGGGTGACTGAAGCTTTCTTT.